This paragraph covers one T cell receptor (beta chain) sequence. The target antigen is unknown. This specimen belongs to a study of T cells in localized non-small cell lung cancer. Study results and caveats: Uninvolved nearby lung showed the greatest T cell clonality, exceeding that found in tumor. Adjacent lung had a median roughly 53 of the 100 largest tumor clones. Since sequencing was restricted to only one region of the tumor, intratumor heterogeneity remains a possibility.

The protocol was immunoSEQ multiplex PCR, while the TCRdb copy is restricted to in-frame clones and leaves out a portion. The data contain tens of thousands of clones, under 90% of them singletons. The germline V gene encodes CDR1 SGHRS and CDR2 YFSETQ. Trimming cost V 0 bases and J 5 bases, with 20 bases left between them. The CDR3 is 17 residues long. Sequencing was performed on PBMCs, taken before any cancer treatment. The chain employs TRBV5-1 and TRBJ2-5, with D perhaps assigned TRBD1 or TRBD2 (5 bases each). This clonotype was obtained from a woman aged 35 to 69 with stage II squamous cell lung carcinoma. CDR3 sequence: CASSLVPPPGPQETQYF. The CDR3 DNA is TGCGCCAGCAGCTTGGTACCTCCGCCGGGACCCCAGGAGACCCAGTACTTC. Full variable domain (rest looked up from reference TRBV5-1 and TRBJ2-5): KAGVTQTPRYLIKTRGQQVTLSCSPISGHRSVSWYQQTPGQGLQFLFEYFSETQRNKGNFPGRFSGRQFSNSRSEMNVSTLELGDSALYLCASSLVPPPGPQETQYFGPGTRLLVL.